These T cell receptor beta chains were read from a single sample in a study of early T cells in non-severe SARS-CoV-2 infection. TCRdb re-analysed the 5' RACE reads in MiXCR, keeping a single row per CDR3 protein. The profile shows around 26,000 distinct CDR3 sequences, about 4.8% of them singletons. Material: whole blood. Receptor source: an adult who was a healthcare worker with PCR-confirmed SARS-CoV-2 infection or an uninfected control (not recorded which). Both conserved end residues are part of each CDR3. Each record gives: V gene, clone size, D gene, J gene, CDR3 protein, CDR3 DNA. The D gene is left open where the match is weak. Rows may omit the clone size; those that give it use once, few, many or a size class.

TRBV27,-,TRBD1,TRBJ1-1,CASSSEGGGYYAFF,TGTGCCAGCAGTTCTGAAGGGGGCGGTTATTACGCTTTCTTT
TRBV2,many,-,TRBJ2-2,CASSLLDSTGELFF,TGTGCCAGCAGTCTTCTAGACAGTACCGGGGAGCTGTTTTTT
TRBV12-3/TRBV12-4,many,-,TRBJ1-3,CASRLASENTIYF,TGTGCCAGCAGGCTTGCCTCTGAAAACACCATATATTTT
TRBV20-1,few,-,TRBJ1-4,CSARDPRGVLNEKLFF,TGCAGTGCTAGAGATCCGCGGGGGGTACTAAATGAAAAACTGTTTTTT
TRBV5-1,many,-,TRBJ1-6,CASSLDGGSNSPLHF,TGCGCCAGCAGCTTGGACGGGGGATCTAATTCACCCCTCCACTTT
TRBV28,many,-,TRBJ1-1,CASSRAAPTEAFF,TGTGCCAGCAGCCGAGCAGCGCCCACTGAAGCTTTCTTT
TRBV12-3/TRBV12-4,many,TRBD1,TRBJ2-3,CASSLAGQGIDTQYF,TGTGCCAGCAGTTTAGCTGGACAGGGAATAGATACGCAGTATTTT
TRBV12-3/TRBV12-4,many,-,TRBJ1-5,CASSLPGRSNQPQHF,TGTGCCAGCAGTCTCCCGGGTAGGAGCAATCAGCCCCAGCATTTT
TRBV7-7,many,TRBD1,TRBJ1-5,CAGGLPPPSGTGMIPQHF,TGTGCCGGTGGCCTCCCGCCACCTAGTGGGACAGGGATGATTCCCCAGCATTTT
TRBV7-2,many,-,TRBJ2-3,CASSLGMDTQYF,TGTGCCAGCAGTTTAGGAATGGATACGCAGTATTTT
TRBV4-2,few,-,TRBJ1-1,CASSQEGGRTEAFF,TGTGCCAGCAGCCAAGAGGGGGGGCGGACTGAAGCTTTCTTT
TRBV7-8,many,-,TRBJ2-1,CASSLGLWTGWQFF,TGTGCCAGCAGCTTGGGACTCTGGACAGGTTGGCAGTTCTTC
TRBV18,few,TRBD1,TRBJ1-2,CASSTDRANYGYTF,TGTGCCAGCTCGACGGACAGGGCTAACTATGGCTACACCTTC
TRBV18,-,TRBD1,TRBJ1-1,CASSPSKGRGPAEAFF,TGTGCCAGCTCACCATCAAAGGGCAGGGGGCCAGCTGAAGCTTTCTTT
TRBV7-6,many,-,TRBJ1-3,CASSSRGGFSGNTIYF,TGTGCCAGCAGCTCCCGCGGGGGTTTCTCTGGAAACACCATATATTTT
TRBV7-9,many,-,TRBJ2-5,CASSRAPGETQYF,TGTGCCAGCAGCCGTGCTCCGGGAGAGACCCAGTACTTC
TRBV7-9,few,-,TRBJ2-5,CASSRTRGQETQYF,TGTGCCAGCAGCCGCACGAGGGGCCAAGAGACCCAGTACTTC
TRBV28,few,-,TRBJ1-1,CASSLLRTEAFF,TGTGCCAGCAGTTTATTACGGACTGAAGCTTTCTTT
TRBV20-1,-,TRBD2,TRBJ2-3,CSARLAGSTDTQYF,TGCAGTGCTAGACTAGCGGGGAGCACAGATACGCAGTATTTT
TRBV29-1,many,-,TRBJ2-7,CSVESRLGTYEQYF,TGCAGCGTTGAATCGCGACTAGGGACCTACGAGCAGTACTTC
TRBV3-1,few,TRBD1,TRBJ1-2,CASSQVGRGPYGYTF,TGTGCCAGCAGCCAAGTCGGCAGGGGGCCCTATGGCTACACCTTC
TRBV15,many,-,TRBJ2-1,CATSREGPPRQFF,TGTGCCACCAGCAGGGAAGGGCCCCCGAGGCAGTTCTTC
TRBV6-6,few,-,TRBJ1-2,CASFSRGGRGYTF,TGTGCCAGCTTCTCCAGGGGAGGGCGTGGCTACACCTTC
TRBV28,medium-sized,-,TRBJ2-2,CASITIRDQKGRSGELFF,TGTGCCAGCATCACGATCAGGGACCAAAAGGGGAGGTCCGGGGAGCTGTTTTTT
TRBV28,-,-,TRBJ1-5,CASSTLDRVHSNQPQHF,TGTGCCAGCAGTACGCTTGACCGAGTACATAGCAATCAGCCCCAGCATTTT
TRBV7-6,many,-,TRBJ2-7,CASSFNGAGEQYF,TGTGCCAGCAGCTTTAACGGGGCCGGCGAGCAGTACTTC
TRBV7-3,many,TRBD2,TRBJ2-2,CASSRTSGRAGELFF,TGTGCCAGCAGCCGGACTAGCGGGAGGGCCGGGGAGCTGTTTTTT
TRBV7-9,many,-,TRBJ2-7,CASGQLAYEQYF,TGTGCCAGCGGACAGCTGGCCTACGAGCAGTACTTC
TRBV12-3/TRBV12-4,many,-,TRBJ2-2,CASSSNTGELFF,TGTGCCAGCAGCTCCAACACCGGGGAGCTGTTTTTT
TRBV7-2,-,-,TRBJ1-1,CASSSVPESEAFF,TGTGCCAGCAGCTCCGTCCCGGAGTCTGAAGCTTTCTTT
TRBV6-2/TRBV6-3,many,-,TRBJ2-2,CASSLRAGQGHTTGELFF,TGTGCCAGCAGCTTACGGGCCGGGCAGGGGCACACCACCGGGGAGCTGTTTTTT
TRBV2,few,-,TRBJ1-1,CASGWPQNTEAFF,TGTGCCAGCGGATGGCCACAGAACACTGAAGCTTTCTTT
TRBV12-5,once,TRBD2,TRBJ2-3,CASGLRAGGFTDTQYF,TGTGCTAGTGGCCTTAGGGCGGGGGGCTTCACAGATACGCAGTATTTT
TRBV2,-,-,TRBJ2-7,CASSESGRWEQYF,TGTGCCAGCAGTGAATCTGGCAGGTGGGAGCAGTACTTC
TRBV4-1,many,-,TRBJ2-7,CASSHNTAGYEQYF,TGCGCCAGCAGCCATAATACGGCCGGCTACGAGCAGTACTTC
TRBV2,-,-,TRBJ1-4,CASSEVNRVAEKLFF,TGTGCCAGCAGTGAAGTAAACAGGGTGGCTGAAAAACTGTTTTTT
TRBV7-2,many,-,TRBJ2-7,CASSLGSVDYEQYF,TGTGCCAGCAGCTTGGGATCGGTTGACTACGAGCAGTACTTC
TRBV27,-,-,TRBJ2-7,CASSLGSPSYEQYF,TGTGCCAGCAGTTTGGGTAGTCCCTCCTACGAGCAGTACTTC
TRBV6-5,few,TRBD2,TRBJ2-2,CASSYSGGAGELFF,TGTGCCAGCAGTTACTCGGGGGGGGCCGGGGAGCTGTTTTTT
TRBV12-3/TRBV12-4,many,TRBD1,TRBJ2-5,CASSFRGHETQYF,TGTGCCAGCAGTTTTAGGGGGCACGAGACCCAGTACTTC
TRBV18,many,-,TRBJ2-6,CASSPPSSGANVLTF,TGTGCCAGCTCACCACCCAGCTCTGGGGCCAACGTCCTGACTTTC
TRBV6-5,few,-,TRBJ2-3,CATRWPGADTQYF,TGTGCCACGCGGTGGCCCGGGGCAGATACGCAGTATTTT
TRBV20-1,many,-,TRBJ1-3,CSAIARDRNTIYF,TGCAGTGCTATCGCACGGGACCGAAACACCATATATTTT
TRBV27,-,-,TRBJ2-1,CASSFSRFDNEQFF,TGTGCCAGCAGTTTTTCCAGGTTCGACAATGAGCAGTTCTTC
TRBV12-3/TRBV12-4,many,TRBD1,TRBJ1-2,CASSLEDRARYTF,TGTGCCAGCAGTTTAGAGGACAGGGCGCGCTACACCTTC
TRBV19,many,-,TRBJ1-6,CASSMFADNSPLHF,TGTGCCAGTAGTATGTTCGCAGATAATTCACCCCTCCACTTT